The clone carrying this T cell receptor (beta chain) was observed a few times. Its cognate antigen is unknown. Germline V lookup: CDR1 SGDLS, CDR2 YYNGEE. The CDR3 sequence is 16 residues long. The junction had 8 bases not matched to a gene; V was cut back by 0 bases and J by 4 bases. Alpha and beta libraries were amplified separately from the second PCR onward. This sample is drawn from a study of naive and memory T cell subsets. Notes on the study in general: Possibly reflecting memory cells re-expressing CD45RA, a few larger clonotypes occurred in naive repertoires, especially CD8.

Both TRBC1 and TRBC2 were covered by a beta constant-region primer of two equimolar oligonucleotides. Ligated cDNA was amplified by four rounds of PCR with nested alpha and beta constant-region primers and SP2. TCRdb processed the UMI-ligation and nested PCR reads anew with MiXCR; each CDR3 protein has one entry. The repertoire has over 130,000 distinct CDR3 sequences, about 20% of them found once; the top ten carry more than 0.6%. The material sequenced was naive CD8+ T cells from blood. This TCR was recovered from a human donor in good health. The chain carries TRBV9 and TRBJ2-7; 9 positions agree with TRBD1. The CDR3 loop reads CASSVGGTGGRYEQYF. Written as DNA, the CDR3 is TGTGCCAGCAGCGTAGGTGGTACAGGGGGCCGGTACGAGCAGTACTTC.